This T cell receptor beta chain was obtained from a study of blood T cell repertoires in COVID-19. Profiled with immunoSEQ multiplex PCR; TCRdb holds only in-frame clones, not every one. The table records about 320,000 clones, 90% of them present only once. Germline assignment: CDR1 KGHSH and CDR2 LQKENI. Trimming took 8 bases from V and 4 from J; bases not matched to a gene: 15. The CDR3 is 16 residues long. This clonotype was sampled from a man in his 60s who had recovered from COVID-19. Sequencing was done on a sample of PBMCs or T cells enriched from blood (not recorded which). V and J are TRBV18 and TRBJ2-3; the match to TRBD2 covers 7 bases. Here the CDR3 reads CASQESRGRSPDTQYF. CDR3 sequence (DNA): TGTGCCAGCCAGGAAAGTCGCGGGAGAAGTCCAGATACGCAGTATTTT.